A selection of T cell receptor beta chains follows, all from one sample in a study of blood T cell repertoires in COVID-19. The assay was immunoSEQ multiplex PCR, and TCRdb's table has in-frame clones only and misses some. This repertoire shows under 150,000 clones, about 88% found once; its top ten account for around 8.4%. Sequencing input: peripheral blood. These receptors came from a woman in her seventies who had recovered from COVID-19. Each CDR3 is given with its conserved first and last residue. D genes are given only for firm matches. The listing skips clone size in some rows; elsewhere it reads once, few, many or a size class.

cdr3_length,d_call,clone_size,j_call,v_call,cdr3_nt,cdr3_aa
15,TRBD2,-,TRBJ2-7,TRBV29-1,TGCAGCGTTGGGGATAGCGGGGGCCATACCTACGAGCAGTACTTC,CSVGDSGGHTYEQYF
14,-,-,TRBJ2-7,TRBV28,TGTGCCAGCAGTTTTGCCCACAACTCCTACGAGCAGTACTTC,CASSFAHNSYEQYF
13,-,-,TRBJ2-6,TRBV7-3,TGTGCCAGCAGCTCGTACAGCGGCGGCGTCCTGACTTTC,CASSSYSGGVLTF
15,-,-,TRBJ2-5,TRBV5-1,TGCGCCAGCAGCCCCGGACAGACCACCGAAGAGACCCAGTACTTC,CASSPGQTTEETQYF
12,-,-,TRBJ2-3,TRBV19,TGTGCCAGTAGTACCTACTCAGCGGCGCAGTATTTT,CASSTYSAAQYF
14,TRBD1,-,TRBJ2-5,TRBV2,TGTGCCAGCAGTGACGGACAGGCTCGTCAGACCCAGTACTTC,CASSDGQARQTQYF
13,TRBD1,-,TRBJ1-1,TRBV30,TGTGCCTGGAGTGTACCCCAGGGGGGCAAAGCTTTCTTT,CAWSVPQGGKAFF
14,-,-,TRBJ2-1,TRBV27,TGTGCCACCCTTTCTGGGAGGTCCTACAATGAGCAGTTCTTC,CATLSGRSYNEQFF
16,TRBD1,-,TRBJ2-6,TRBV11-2,TGTGCCAGCACCCAAACGACAGGGGCTGGGGCCAACGTCCTGACTTTC,CASTQTTGAGANVLTF
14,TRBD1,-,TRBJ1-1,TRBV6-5,TGTGCCAGCAGTAGGGACAGATTGAACACTGAAGCTTTCTTT,CASSRDRLNTEAFF
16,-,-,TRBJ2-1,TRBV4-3,TGCGCCAGCAGCCAAGACGCGGTTAGCGCCAACAATGAGCAGTTCTTC,CASSQDAVSANNEQFF
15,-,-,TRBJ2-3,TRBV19,TGTGCCAGTAGTGTCCCTGGGGGGAGCACAGATACGCAGTATTTT,CASSVPGGSTDTQYF
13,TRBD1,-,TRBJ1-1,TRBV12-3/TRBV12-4,TGTGCCAGCATATATTGGACAGGGGGTGAAGCTTTCTTT,CASIYWTGGEAFF
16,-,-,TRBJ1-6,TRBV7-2,TGTGCCAGCAGCTTACGGTATTCGGGGGATAATTCACCCCTCCACTTT,CASSLRYSGDNSPLHF
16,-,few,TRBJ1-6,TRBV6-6,TGTGCCAGCAGTAGGACAGCAAGCTCCTATAATTCACCCCTCCACTTT,CASSRTASSYNSPLHF
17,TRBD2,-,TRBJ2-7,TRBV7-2,TGTGCCAGCAGCTTAGCCCCGGCTAGCGGGAGTCTTGACGAGCAGTACTTC,CASSLAPASGSLDEQYF
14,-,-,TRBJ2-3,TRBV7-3,TGTGCCAGCAGCTTACCGGGTACCACAGATACGCAGTATTTT,CASSLPGTTDTQYF
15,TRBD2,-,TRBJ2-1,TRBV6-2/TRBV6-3,TGTGCCAGCAGTTCGGGACTAGCGGGCGCCAATGAGCAGTTCTTC,CASSSGLAGANEQFF
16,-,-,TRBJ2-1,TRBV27,TGTGCCAGCACAGACGCGCGGGCCAGATCCTACAATGAGCAGTTCTTC,CASTDARARSYNEQFF
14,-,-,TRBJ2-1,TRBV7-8,TGTGCCAGCAGCTTAGGAGATCGGGGGAATGAGCAGTTCTTC,CASSLGDRGNEQFF
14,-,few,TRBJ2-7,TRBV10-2,TGCGCCAGCAGTCCCGACAGGTTTTACTACGAGCAGTACTTC,CASSPDRFYYEQYF